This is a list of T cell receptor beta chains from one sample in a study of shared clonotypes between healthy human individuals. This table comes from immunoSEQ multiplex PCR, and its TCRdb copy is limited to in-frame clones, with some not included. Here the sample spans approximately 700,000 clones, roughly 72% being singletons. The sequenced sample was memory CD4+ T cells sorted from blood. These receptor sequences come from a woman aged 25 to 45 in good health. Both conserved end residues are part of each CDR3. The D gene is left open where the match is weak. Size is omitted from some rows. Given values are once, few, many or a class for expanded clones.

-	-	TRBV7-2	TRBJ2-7	CASSLRQSYEQYF	TGTGCCAGCAGCTTACGTCAGTCCTACGAGCAGTACTTC
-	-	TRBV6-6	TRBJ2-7	CASSYRDQPHEQYF	TGTGCCAGCAGTTACCGGGACCAGCCCCACGAGCAGTACTTC
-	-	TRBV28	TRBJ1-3	CASSQGGQPGNTIYF	TGTGCCAGCAGTCAAGGTGGACAGCCCGGAAACACCATATATTTT
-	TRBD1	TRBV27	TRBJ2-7	CASSYRGQGQYF	TGTGCCAGCAGTTACAGGGGGCAAGGGCAGTACTTC
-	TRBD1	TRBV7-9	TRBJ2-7	CASSSTGGWYEQYF	TGTGCCAGCAGCTCGACAGGGGGCTGGTACGAGCAGTACTTC
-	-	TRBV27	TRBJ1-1	CASSLSAASITEAFF	TGTGCCAGCAGTTTATCGGCAGCCTCGATCACTGAAGCTTTCTTT
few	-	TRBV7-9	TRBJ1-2	CASSPQGTSGYTF	TGTGCCAGCAGCCCCCAGGGGACCTCTGGCTACACCTTC
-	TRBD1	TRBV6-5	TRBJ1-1	CASIPDRVNTEAFF	TGTGCCAGCATTCCGGACAGGGTTAACACTGAAGCTTTCTTT
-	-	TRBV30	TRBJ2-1	CAWSRESANEQFF	TGTGCCTGGAGCCGGGAGTCTGCCAATGAGCAGTTCTTC
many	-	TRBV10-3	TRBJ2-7	CAISESWDPPSEQYF	TGTGCCATCAGTGAGTCTTGGGATCCCCCCTCCGAGCAGTACTTC
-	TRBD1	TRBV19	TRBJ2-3	CASSNRGGTDTQYF	TGTGCCAGTAGTAACAGGGGTGGCACAGATACGCAGTATTTT
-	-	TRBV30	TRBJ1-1	CAFEQQPYTEAFF	TGTGCCTTCGAACAGCAGCCCTACACTGAAGCTTTCTTT
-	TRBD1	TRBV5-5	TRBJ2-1	CASSLEQGAIWEQFF	TGTGCCAGCAGCTTGGAACAGGGGGCGATCTGGGAGCAGTTCTTC
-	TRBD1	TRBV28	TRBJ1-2	CASRTVGTGPIYTF	TGTGCCAGCAGGACCGTCGGGACAGGTCCCATTTACACCTTC
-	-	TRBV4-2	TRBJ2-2	CASSQERGSGELFF	TGTGCCAGCAGCCAAGAAAGAGGTAGCGGGGAGCTGTTTTTT
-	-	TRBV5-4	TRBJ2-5	CASSVQETQYF	TGTGCCAGCAGCGTGCAAGAGACCCAGTACTTC
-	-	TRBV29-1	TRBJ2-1	CSVGTYNEQFF	TGCAGCGTTGGGACTTACAATGAGCAGTTCTTC
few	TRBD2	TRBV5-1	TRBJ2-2	CASSLQFSGANTGELFF	TGCGCCAGCAGCCTCCAATTTAGCGGGGCGAACACCGGGGAGCTGTTTTTT
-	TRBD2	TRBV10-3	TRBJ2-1	CAISTLGGYNEQFF	TGTGCCATCAGTACCTTGGGAGGGTACAATGAGCAGTTCTTC
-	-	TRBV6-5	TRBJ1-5	CASRRGPHQPQHF	TGTGCCAGCAGGCGGGGACCCCATCAGCCCCAGCATTTT
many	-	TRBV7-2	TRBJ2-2	CASSLSLIRSRKTGELFF	TGTGCCAGCAGCTTATCGTTAATCAGGTCCCGAAAGACCGGGGAGCTGTTTTTT
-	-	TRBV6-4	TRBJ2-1	CASSDSFGIYNEQFF	TGTGCCAGCAGTGACTCGTTCGGGATTTACAATGAGCAGTTCTTC
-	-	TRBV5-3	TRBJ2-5	CARSLNYQDSQETQYF	TGTGCCAGAAGCTTGAACTATCAGGACTCACAAGAGACCCAGTACTTC
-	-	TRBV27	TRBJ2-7	CASSLTLETVYEQYF	TGTGCCAGCAGTTTAACCCTAGAAACCGTATACGAGCAGTACTTC
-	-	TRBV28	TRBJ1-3	CASTLGGDSSGNTIYF	TGTGCCAGCACCCTTGGGGGGGATTCCTCTGGAAACACCATATATTTT
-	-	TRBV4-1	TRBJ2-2	CASSRPVGELFF	TGCGCCAGCAGCCGTCCTGTCGGGGAGCTGTTTTTT
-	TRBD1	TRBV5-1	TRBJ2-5	CASSPDRGGETQYF	TGCGCCAGCAGCCCGGACAGGGGCGGAGAGACCCAGTACTTC
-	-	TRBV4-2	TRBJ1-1	CASSQRTVSNTEAFF	TGTGCCAGCAGCCAAAGGACAGTAAGTAACACTGAAGCTTTCTTT
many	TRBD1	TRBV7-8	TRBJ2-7	CASRPTGGQGYF	TGTGCCAGCAGACCCACTGGGGGACAGGGGTACTTC
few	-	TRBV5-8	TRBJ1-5	CASSIEERQPQHF	TGTGCCAGCAGCATTGAGGAACGCCAGCCCCAGCATTTT
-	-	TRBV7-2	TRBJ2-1	CASSFQDLVVRYEQFF	TGTGCCAGCAGCTTTCAGGACTTAGTGGTGCGCTATGAGCAGTTCTTC
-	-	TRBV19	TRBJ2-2	CASSIVTGGELFF	TGTGCCAGTAGTATAGTGACCGGCGGGGAGCTGTTTTTT
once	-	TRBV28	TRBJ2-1	CASSLPRLSSYNEQFF	TGTGCCAGCAGTTTGCCGCGACTGAGCTCCTACAATGAGCAGTTCTTC
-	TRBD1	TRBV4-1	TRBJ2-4	CASSQDLHRGDIQYF	TGCGCCAGCAGCCAAGATTTACACAGGGGGGACATTCAGTACTTC
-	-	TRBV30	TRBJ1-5	CAGGGLINQPQHF	TGTGCCGGGGGGGGCCTCATCAATCAGCCCCAGCATTTT
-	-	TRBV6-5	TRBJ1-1	CASSYGVWTEAFF	TGTGCCAGCAGTTACGGGGTTTGGACTGAAGCTTTCTTT
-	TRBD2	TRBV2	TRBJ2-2	CASSAWSGRDTGELFF	TGTGCCAGCAGTGCCTGGAGCGGGAGGGATACCGGGGAGCTGTTTTTT
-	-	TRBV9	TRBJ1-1	CASSVGDRNTEAFF	TGTGCCAGCAGCGTAGGTGACAGGAACACTGAAGCTTTCTTT
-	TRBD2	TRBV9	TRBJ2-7	CASSVGMGGYEQYF	TGTGCCAGCAGCGTAGGAATGGGGGGGTACGAGCAGTACTTC
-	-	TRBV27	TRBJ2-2	CASRQLWNTGELFF	TGTGCCAGCCGACAGCTTTGGAACACCGGGGAGCTGTTTTTT
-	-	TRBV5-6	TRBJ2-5	CASSKTDQETQYF	TGTGCCAGCAGCAAGACCGACCAAGAGACCCAGTACTTC